This T cell receptor (beta chain) was recovered during a study of graft-versus-host responses after intestinal transplantation. Study context: Recipients underwent multivisceral, liver-intestinal, or isolated intestinal transplants.

Assay used: immunoSEQ multiplex PCR; TCRdb lists only in-frame clones, some missing. The sample has around 90,000 clones, roughly 92% seen once. Study-wide results and caveats: Subjects displaying graft-donor T cell macrochimerism possessed elevated graft-versus-host to host-versus-graft clonal ratios inside allografts. Peak levels of circulating GvH clones tracked with early post-transplant HvG declines. GvH clones appeared in recipient marrow, some first in ileum or blood.

A word on this clone: The antigen remains unidentified.

CDR1 LNHDA and CDR2 SQIVND come from the germline V gene (reference sequence). The CDR3 length is 14 residues. J was trimmed by 5 bases and V by 8 bases; bases with no gene match: 10. The origin of this receptor is a human donor who received an intestinal transplant. The source material was unstimulated CD4+ T cells sorted from spleen or lymph node cells, sampled before intestinal transplant. The chain uses TRBV19 and TRBJ2-3; TRBD1 agrees at 7 bases. CDR3 loop: CASGDRGHEDTQYF. The DNA of the CDR3 is TGTGCCAGTGGTGATAGGGGGCATGAAGATACGCAGTATTTT.